Shown below are 32 T cell receptor beta chains from a single sample sequenced in a study of T cells expressing NK-cell markers. TCRdb reprocessed the 5' RACE reads and reports one entry per CDR3 protein, with no DNA. Its clone listing holds 400,000 to 550,000 distinct CDR3 sequences. The source material was blood T cells: a sorted CD56 or NKG2C T cell subset, CD4+ or CD8+ T cells, or bulk PBMC T cells (not recorded which). These receptors came from a woman aged 18-70 years in good health.

This chain links TRBV6-2 or TRBV6-3 with TRBJ2-7; the TRBD2 assignment by TCRdb is unverifiable without DNA. CDR3 length: 14 amino acids. Germline values: CDR1 MNHEY, CDR2 SVGEGT. The CDR3 sequence: CASSGLAGGYEQYF.

This rearrangement joins TRBV12-3 or TRBV12-4 to TRBJ2-5; TCRdb returns TRBD2, unconfirmable since there is no DNA. The CDR3 loop spans 19 amino acids. Here the CDR3 reads CASSKGLAGDYTIQETQYF.

This chain links TRBV12-3 or TRBV12-4 with TRBJ2-3; TCRdb gives TRBD2 as the D gene, but with no DNA this cannot be confirmed. There are 11 residues in the CDR3. The CDR3: CASRKAGGIYF.

The rearrangement joins TRBV6-5 to TRBJ2-7. CDR3 length: 11 residues. Germline V gene data show CDR1 as MNHEY and CDR2 as SVGAGI. CDR3 loop: CASSFNYEQYF.

The rearrangement joins TRBV12-3 or TRBV12-4 to TRBJ2-3; the TRBD2 assignment by TCRdb is unverifiable without DNA. The length of the CDR3 is 18 residues. CDR3 residues: CASSPGGSGGAATDTQYF.

V and J are TRBV12-3 or TRBV12-4 and TRBJ2-2; the D gene TCRdb calls, TRBD1, cannot be checked with no DNA. This CDR3 contains 16 residues. The CDR3 sequence: CASSLTYSGLTGELFF.

The chain recombines TRBV20-1 with TRBJ1-5; the TCRdb D gene call, TRBD1, has no DNA to confirm it. Looked up from germline, CDR1 is DFQATT and CDR2 is SNEGSKA (reference sequence). The CDR3 is 14 amino acids. The CDR3 sequence: CSAFDQGSYQPQHF.

V is TRBV29-1 and J is TRBJ1-2. CDR3 length: 14 residues. CDR1 is SQVTM and CDR2 is ANQGSEA in the germline V gene. The CDR3 spells CSVAYRTSNKGYTF.

The V gene is TRBV6-1, the J gene TRBJ1-2. This CDR3 is 15 amino acids long. Germline V lookup: CDR1 MNHNS, CDR2 SASEGT. The CDR3 is CASSEGRLGSYGYTF.

The chain is built from TRBV29-1 and TRBJ2-3; the TRBD2 assignment by TCRdb is unverifiable without DNA. Germline CDR1 and CDR2: SQVTM and ANQGSEA. This CDR3 is 15 amino acids long. CDR3 protein: CSVKGTSGDGGTQYF.

This chain uses TRBV12-3 or TRBV12-4 with TRBJ1-3; TCRdb gives TRBD1 as the D gene, but with no DNA this cannot be confirmed. CDR3 length: 15 residues. The CDR3 loop is CASSLAGAAGNTIYF.

This rearrangement joins TRBV7-2 to TRBJ1-4; the D call from TCRdb, TRBD1, cannot be confirmed without DNA. Looked up from germline, CDR1 is SGHTA and CDR2 is FQGNSA. The CDR3 sequence is 15 residues long. CDR3 sequence reads: CASSLERGQRQKLFF.

The chain is built from TRBV10-2 and TRBJ2-4. Germline V CDR1 and CDR2: WSHSY, SAAADI. This CDR3 is 15 amino acids long. The CDR3 sequence is CASSGVSNPQNIQYF.

V gene TRBV20-1 combines with J gene TRBJ1-2; the TRBD1 assignment by TCRdb is unverifiable without DNA. CDR1 DFQATT and CDR2 SNEGSKA come from the germline V gene (reference sequence). The CDR3 extends over 15 amino acids. Here the CDR3 reads CSARPPDRGIYGYTF.

The chain uses TRBV12-3 or TRBV12-4 and TRBJ2-5. CDR3 size: 15 residues. The CDR3: CASSLMTANQETQYF.

The chain carries TRBV25-1 and TRBJ2-3. The CDR3 has 14 residues. Germline values: CDR1 MGHDK, CDR2 SYGVNS. CDR3 sequence reads: CASSPRASTDTQYF.

The chain couples TRBV4-1 to TRBJ2-5; the D gene TCRdb calls, TRBD2, cannot be checked with no DNA. This CDR3 comprises 19 residues. The germline V gene encodes CDR1 MGHRA and CDR2 YSYEKL. The CDR3 sequence is CASSHPLDESGSPQETQYF.

This chain uses TRBV6-2 or TRBV6-3 with TRBJ2-5; TCRdb proposes TRBD2, but this gene call is untestable without DNA. This CDR3 spans 16 amino acids. Germline values: CDR1 MNHEY, CDR2 SVGEGT. CDR3 protein: CASSRGLAFSRETQYF.

This chain joins TRBV7-8 and TRBJ2-2; lacking DNA, the TRBD2 call made by TCRdb goes unchecked. In germline, CDR1 is SGHVS, CDR2 FQNEAQ. The CDR3 covers 13 residues. The CDR3 reads CASSFGGAGELFF.

The chain recombines TRBV7-7 with TRBJ2-1; TCRdb outputs TRBD2, but without DNA this stays unchecked. This CDR3 is 13 amino acids long. Germline V gene sequence: CDR1 SSHAT, CDR2 FNYEAQ (reference sequence). The CDR3 sequence: CASSRGLWDEQFF.

The gene calls are TRBV5-1 and TRBJ2-5; TCRdb returns TRBD2, unconfirmable since there is no DNA. The CDR3 consists of 15 residues. In germline, CDR1 is SGHRS, CDR2 YFSETQ. The CDR3 spells CASSLDLAAQETQYF.

V usage is TRBV9 and J usage is TRBJ2-2; TCRdb returns TRBD1, unconfirmable since there is no DNA. Per germline, CDR1 SGDLS and CDR2 YYNGEE. This CDR3 region has 16 residues. CDR3 amino acids: CASSPPGGAYTGELFF.

The chain links TRBV9 to TRBJ2-3; the D call of TRBD1 rests on TCRdb alone, since no DNA is present to check it. CDR3 length: 17 amino acids. Per the germline V gene, CDR1 is SGDLS and CDR2 is YYNGEE. CDR3 sequence reads: CASSPGQGGLSTDTQYF. Together with reference TRBV9 and TRBJ2-3, the CDR3 gives the full variable domain: DSGVTQTPKHLITATGQRVTLRCSPRSGDLSVYWYQQSLDQGLQFLIQYYNGEERAKGNILERFSAQQFPDLHSELNLSSLELGDSALYFCASSPGQGGLSTDTQYFGPGTRLTVL.

The chain is built from TRBV7-2 and TRBJ1-6. The CDR3 is made up of 16 amino acids. CDR1 and CDR2 (germline): SGHTA, FQGNSA. The CDR3 spells CASSSQMSSYNSPLHF.

The CDR3 here is CASSQGVGLRADTQYF. J is TRBJ2-3 and V is TRBV14. Germline lookup yields CDR1 SGHDN and CDR2 FVKESK. This CDR3 has 16 residues.

The chain uses TRBV6-5 and TRBJ1-1; the TCRdb call, TRBD1, lacks DNA for checking. CDR1 is MNHEY and CDR2 is SVGAGI in the germline V gene. The CDR3 is 14 residues long. CDR3 amino acids: CASSYGRGLPLAFF.

The rearrangement uses TRBV12-3 or TRBV12-4 and TRBJ2-7; the TCRdb call, TRBD2, lacks DNA for checking. The CDR3 is 14 residues long. The CDR3 region is CASGGLAAGYEQYF.

The chain combines TRBV7-2 with TRBJ2-5; TCRdb picks TRBD2, but there is no DNA to check that call. This CDR3 is 13 amino acids long. Germline assignment: CDR1 SGHTA and CDR2 FQGNSA. CDR3 loop: CASTRRVEETQYF.

The chain recombines TRBV15 with TRBJ1-1; no DNA is available, so the TRBD1 call from TCRdb remains unchecked. CDR1 is LNHNV, CDR2 YYDKDF, per germline (reference sequence). The CDR3 is 15 amino acids. CDR3 region: CATSRDKGPPTEAFF.

This chain's CDR3 is CSARSSIVGDTQYF. The rearrangement joins TRBV20-1 to TRBJ2-3; TCRdb proposes TRBD2, but this gene call is untestable without DNA. CDR1 is DFQATT, CDR2 SNEGSKA, per germline (reference sequence). CDR3 size: 14 residues.

The CDR3 sequence is CASSSSGTSYGEQFF. V gene TRBV9 combines with J gene TRBJ2-1; no DNA is available, so the TRBD2 call from TCRdb remains unchecked. The germline V gene has CDR1 SGDLS and CDR2 YYNGEE. The CDR3 length is 15 residues.

The chain joins TRBV2 to TRBJ1-2. Germline CDR1 reads SNHLY; CDR2 reads FYNNEI. The CDR3 loop spans 13 amino acids. This CDR3 reads CASSFNGNYGYTF. Looking up the rest from reference TRBV2 and TRBJ1-2 gives the full variable domain: EPEVTQTPSHQVTQMGQEVILRCVPISNHLYFYWYRQILGQKVEFLVSFYNNEISEKSEIFDDQFSVERPDGSNFTLKIRSTKLEDSAMYFCASSFNGNYGYTFGSGTRLTVV.